This T cell receptor beta chain derives from a study of blood T cell repertoires in COVID-19. The V end lost 2 bases, the J end lost 3 bases, and 8 bases lay between the germline ends. The CDR3 consists of 13 residues. Germline CDR1 and CDR2: MGHDK and SYGVNS. The table came from immunoSEQ multiplex PCR; TCRdb's copy has only in-frame clones and leaves some out. The sample records roughly 500,000 clones, around 87% being singletons. V usage is TRBV25-1 and J usage is TRBJ2-7, with a tentative D call TRBD1 (5 bases). The source is a middle-aged woman who had recovered from COVID-19. Sample: PBMCs or T cells enriched from blood (not recorded which). The CDR3 loop is CASSEGDSYEQYF. CDR3 nucleotide sequence: TGTGCCAGCAGTGAAGGAGACAGCTACGAGCAGTACTTC.